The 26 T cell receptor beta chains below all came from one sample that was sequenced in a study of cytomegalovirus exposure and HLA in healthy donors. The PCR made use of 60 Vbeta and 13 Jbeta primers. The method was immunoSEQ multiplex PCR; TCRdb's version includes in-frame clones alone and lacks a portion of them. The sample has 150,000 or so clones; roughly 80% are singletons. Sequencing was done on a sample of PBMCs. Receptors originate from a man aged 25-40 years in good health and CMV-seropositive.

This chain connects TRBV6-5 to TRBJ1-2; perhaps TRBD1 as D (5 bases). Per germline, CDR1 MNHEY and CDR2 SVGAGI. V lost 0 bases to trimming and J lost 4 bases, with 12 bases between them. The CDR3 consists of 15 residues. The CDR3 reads CASSYSAGGFYGYTF. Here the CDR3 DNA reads TGTGCCAGCAGTTACTCGGCGGGGGGTTTCTATGGCTACACCTTC.

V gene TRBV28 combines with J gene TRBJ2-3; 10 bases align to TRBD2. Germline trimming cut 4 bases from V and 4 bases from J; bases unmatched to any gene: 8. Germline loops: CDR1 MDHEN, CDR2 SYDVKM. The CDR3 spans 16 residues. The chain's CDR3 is CASSSPGAGGPDTQYF. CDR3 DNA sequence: TGTGCCAGCAGTTCCCCGGGAGCGGGAGGGCCAGATACGCAGTATTTT.

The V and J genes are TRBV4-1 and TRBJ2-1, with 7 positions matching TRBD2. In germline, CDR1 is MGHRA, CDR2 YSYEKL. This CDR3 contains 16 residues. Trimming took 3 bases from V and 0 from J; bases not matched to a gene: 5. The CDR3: CASSQSSSGSYNEQFF. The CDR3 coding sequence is TGCGCCAGCAGCCAGTCGTCTAGCGGCTCCTACAATGAGCAGTTCTTC.

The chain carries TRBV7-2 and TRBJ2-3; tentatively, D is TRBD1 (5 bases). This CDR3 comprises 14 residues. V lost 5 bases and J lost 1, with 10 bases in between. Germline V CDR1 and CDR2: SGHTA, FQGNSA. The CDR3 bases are TGTGCCAGCAGCCCCGGACATCGCACAGATACGCAGTATTTT. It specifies CASSPGHRTDTQYF.

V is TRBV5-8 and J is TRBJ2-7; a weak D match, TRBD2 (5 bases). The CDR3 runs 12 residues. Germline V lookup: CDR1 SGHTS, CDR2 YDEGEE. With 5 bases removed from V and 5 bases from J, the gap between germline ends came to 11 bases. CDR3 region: CASRREFHEQYF. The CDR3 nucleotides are TGTGCCAGCAGAAGGGAGTTCCACGAGCAGTACTTC. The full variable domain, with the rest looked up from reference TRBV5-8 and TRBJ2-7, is EAGVTQSPTHLIKTRGQQATLRCSPISGHTSVYWYQQALGLGLQFLLWYDEGEERNRGNFPPRFSGRQFPNYSSELNVNALELEDSALYLCASRREFHEQYFGPGTRLTVT.

The CDR3 nucleotides read TGTGCCAGCAGTGTCATAGCGGGAGAGGGCACAGATACGCAGTATTTT. This gives the protein CASSVIAGEGTDTQYF. The gene calls are TRBV27 and TRBJ2-3, with 9 bases identical to TRBD2. The germline CDR1 and CDR2 sequences are MNHEY and SMNVEV (reference sequence). The CDR3 is made up of 16 amino acids. With 5 bases clipped from V and 1 base from J, the junction kept 7 bases outside the gene matches.

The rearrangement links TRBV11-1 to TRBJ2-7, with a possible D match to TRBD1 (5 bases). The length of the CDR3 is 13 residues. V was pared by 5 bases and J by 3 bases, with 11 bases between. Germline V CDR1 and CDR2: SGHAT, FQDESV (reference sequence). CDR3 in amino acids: CASSLPDSYEQYF. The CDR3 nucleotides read TGTGCCAGCAGCCTGCCCGACAGCTACGAGCAGTACTTC.

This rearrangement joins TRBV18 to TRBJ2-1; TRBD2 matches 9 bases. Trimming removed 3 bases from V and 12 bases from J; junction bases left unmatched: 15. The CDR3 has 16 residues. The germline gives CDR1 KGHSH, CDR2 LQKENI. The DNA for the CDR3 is TGTGCCAGCTCACCCCCCAGTAGCGGGAGAGCGGAAGGGCAGTTCTTC. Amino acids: CASSPPSSGRAEGQFF.

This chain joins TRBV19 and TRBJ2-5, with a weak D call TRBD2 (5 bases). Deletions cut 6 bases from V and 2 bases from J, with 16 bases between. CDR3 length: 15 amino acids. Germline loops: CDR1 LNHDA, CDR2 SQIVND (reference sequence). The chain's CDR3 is CASRTIEGAQETQYF. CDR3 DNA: TGTGCCAGTAGGACGATTGAGGGAGCGCAAGAGACCCAGTACTTC.

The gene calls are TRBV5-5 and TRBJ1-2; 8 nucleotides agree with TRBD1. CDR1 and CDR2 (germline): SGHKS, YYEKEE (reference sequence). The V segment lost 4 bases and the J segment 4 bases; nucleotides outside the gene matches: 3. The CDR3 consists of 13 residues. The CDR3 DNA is TGTGCCAGCAGCCGGGGGACAGGCTATGGCTACACCTTC. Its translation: CASSRGTGYGYTF.

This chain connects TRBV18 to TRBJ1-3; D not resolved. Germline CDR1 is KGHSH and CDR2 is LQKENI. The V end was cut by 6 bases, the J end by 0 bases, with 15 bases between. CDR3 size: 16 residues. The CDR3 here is CASSPAGIRSGNTIYF. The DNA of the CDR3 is TGTGCCAGCTCCCCGGCGGGGATTCGCTCTGGAAACACCATATATTTT.

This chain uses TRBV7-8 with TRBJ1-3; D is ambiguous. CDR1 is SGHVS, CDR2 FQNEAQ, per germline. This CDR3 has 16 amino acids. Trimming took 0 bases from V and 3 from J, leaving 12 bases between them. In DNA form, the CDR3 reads TGTGCCAGCAGCTTAGCCGGGTACCATAGTGGAAACACCATATATTTT. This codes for CASSLAGYHSGNTIYF. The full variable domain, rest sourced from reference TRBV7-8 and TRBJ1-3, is GAGVSQSPRYKVAKRGQDVALRCDPISGHVSLFWYQQALGQGPEFLTYFQNEAQLDKSGLPSDRFFAERPEGSVSTLKIQRTQQEDSAVYLCASSLAGYHSGNTIYFGEGSWLTVV.

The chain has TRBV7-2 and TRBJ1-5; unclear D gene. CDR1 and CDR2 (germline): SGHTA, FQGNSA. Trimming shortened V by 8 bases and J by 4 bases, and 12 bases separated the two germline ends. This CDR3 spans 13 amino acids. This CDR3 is CASAPSGNQPQHF. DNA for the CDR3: TGTGCCAGCGCCCCGTCGGGGAATCAGCCCCAGCATTTT.

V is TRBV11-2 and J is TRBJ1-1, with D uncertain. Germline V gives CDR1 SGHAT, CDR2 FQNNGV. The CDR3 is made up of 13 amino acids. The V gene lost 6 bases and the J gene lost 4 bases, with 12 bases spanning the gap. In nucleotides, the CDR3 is TGTGCCAGCAGGCATTTGAGTCGCACTGAAGCTTTCTTT. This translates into CASRHLSRTEAFF. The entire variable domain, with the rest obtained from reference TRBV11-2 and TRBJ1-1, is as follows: EAGVAQSPRYKIIEKRQSVAFWCNPISGHATLYWYQQILGQGPKLLIQFQNNGVVDDSQLPKDRFSAERLKGVDSTLKIQPAKLEDSAVYLCASRHLSRTEAFFGQGTRLTVV.

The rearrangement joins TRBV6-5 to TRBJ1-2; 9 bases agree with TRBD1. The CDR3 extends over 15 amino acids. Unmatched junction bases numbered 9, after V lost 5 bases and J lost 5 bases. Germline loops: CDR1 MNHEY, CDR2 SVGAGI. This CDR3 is CASSISDRGGYGYTF. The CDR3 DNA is TGTGCCAGCAGTATCAGTGACAGGGGGGGATATGGCTACACCTTC.

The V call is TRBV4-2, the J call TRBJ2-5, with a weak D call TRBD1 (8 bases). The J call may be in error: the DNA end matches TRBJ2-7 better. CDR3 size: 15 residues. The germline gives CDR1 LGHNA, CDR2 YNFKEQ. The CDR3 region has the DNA TGTGCCAGCAGCCGGGGGGGGACAGGTACCTACGAGCAGTACTTC. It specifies CASSRGGTGTYEQYF.

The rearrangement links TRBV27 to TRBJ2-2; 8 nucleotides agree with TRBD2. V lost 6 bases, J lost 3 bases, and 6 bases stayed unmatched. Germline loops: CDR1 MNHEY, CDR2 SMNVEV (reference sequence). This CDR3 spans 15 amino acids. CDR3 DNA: TGTGCCAGCAGCCTAGCGGGTAGAGACACCGGGGAGCTGTTTTTT. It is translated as CASSLAGRDTGELFF.

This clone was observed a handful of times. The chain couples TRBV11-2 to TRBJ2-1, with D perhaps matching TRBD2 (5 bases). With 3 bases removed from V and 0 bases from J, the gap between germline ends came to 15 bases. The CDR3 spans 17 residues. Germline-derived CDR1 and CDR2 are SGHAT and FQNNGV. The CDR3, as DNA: TGTGCCAGCAGCTTGGGTCCCGGGGTGGGCTCCTACAATGAGCAGTTCTTC. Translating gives CASSLGPGVGSYNEQFF.

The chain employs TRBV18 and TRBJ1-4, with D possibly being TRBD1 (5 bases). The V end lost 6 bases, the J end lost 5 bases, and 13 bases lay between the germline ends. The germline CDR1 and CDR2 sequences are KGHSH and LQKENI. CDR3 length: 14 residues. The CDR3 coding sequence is TGTGCCAGCTCGTCGACAGACGTAAATGAAAAACTGTTTTTT. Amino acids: CASSSTDVNEKLFF.

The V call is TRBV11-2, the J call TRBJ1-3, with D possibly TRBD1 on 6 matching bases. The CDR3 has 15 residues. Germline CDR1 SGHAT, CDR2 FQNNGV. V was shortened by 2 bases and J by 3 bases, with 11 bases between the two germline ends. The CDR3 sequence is CASSLRTGFGNTIYF. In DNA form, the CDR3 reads TGTGCCAGCAGCTTAAGAACAGGGTTTGGAAACACCATATATTTT.

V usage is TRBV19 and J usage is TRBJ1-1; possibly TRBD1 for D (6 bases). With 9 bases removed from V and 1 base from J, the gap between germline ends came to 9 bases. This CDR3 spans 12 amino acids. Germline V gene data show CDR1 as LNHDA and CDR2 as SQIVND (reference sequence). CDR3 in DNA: TGTGCCAGCATGACAGGGAACACTGAAGCTTTCTTT. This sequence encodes CASMTGNTEAFF.

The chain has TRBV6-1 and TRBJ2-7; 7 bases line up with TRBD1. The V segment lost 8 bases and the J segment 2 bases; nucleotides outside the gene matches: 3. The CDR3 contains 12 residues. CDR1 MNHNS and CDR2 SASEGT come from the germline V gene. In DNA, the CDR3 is TGTGCCAGCCGTACAGGGGCCTACGAGCAGTACTTC. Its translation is CASRTGAYEQYF.

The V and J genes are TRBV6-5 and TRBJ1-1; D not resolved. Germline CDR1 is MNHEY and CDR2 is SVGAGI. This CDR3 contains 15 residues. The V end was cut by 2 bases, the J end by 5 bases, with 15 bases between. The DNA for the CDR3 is TGTGCCAGCAGTTACCCTTCGGCAGGAAATACTGAAGCTTTCTTT. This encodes CASSYPSAGNTEAFF.

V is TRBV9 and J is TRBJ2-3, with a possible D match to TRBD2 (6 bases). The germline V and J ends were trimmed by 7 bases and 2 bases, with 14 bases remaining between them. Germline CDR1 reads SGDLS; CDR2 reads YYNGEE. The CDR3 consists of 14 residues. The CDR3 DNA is TGTGCCAGCTCCAAGGGGCGGGACACAGATACGCAGTATTTT. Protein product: CASSKGRDTDTQYF. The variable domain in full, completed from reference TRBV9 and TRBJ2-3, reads DSGVTQTPKHLITATGQRVTLRCSPRSGDLSVYWYQQSLDQGLQFLIQYYNGEERAKGNILERFSAQQFPDLHSELNLSSLELGDSALYFCASSKGRDTDTQYFGPGTRLTVL.

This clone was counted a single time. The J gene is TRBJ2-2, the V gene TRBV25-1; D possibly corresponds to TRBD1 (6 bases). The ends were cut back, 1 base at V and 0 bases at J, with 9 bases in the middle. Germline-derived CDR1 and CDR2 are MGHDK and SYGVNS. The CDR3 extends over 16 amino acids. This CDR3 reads CASSESRTANTGELFF. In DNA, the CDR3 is TGTGCCAGCAGTGAATCCAGGACAGCGAACACCGGGGAGCTGTTTTTT.

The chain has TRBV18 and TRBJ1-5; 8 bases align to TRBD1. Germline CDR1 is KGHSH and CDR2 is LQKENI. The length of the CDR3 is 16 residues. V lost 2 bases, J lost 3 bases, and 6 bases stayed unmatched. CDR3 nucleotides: TGTGCCAGCTCACCAGGGACAGGCGTTCTCAATCAGCCCCAGCATTTT. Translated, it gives CASSPGTGVLNQPQHF.